The clone carrying this TCR beta chain appeared a few times. Antigen: not known. CDR1 and CDR2 (germline): LNHDA, SQIVND (reference sequence). CDR3 size: 15 residues. The V gene lost 7 bases and the J gene lost 1 base, with 14 bases spanning the gap. This entry comes from a study of T cell responses to AZD1222 COVID-19 vaccine. Study-level results: Sampled repertoires all dated from after the peak T cell response.

Libraries were prepared by immunoSEQ multiplex PCR; TCRdb keeps only in-frame clonotypes and omits some of them. The table shows about 120,000 clones, with roughly 92% occurring only once. The chain has TRBV19 and TRBJ1-5, with TRBD1 as a possible D gene (6 bases). The starting material was peripheral blood, obtained on day 0 of AZD1222 vaccination. The sequence was obtained from an adult in good health. The CDR3 DNA reads TGTGCCAGTACCGATACAGGGTTCAGCAATCAGCCCCAGCATTTT. Protein: CASTDTGFSNQPQHF. Filled out from reference TRBV19 and TRBJ1-5, the complete variable domain reads DGGITQSPKYLFRKEGQNVTLSCEQNLNHDAMYWYRQDPGQGLRLIYYSQIVNDFQKGDIAEGYSVSREKKESFPLTVTSAQKNPTAFYLCASTDTGFSNQPQHFGDGTRLSIL.